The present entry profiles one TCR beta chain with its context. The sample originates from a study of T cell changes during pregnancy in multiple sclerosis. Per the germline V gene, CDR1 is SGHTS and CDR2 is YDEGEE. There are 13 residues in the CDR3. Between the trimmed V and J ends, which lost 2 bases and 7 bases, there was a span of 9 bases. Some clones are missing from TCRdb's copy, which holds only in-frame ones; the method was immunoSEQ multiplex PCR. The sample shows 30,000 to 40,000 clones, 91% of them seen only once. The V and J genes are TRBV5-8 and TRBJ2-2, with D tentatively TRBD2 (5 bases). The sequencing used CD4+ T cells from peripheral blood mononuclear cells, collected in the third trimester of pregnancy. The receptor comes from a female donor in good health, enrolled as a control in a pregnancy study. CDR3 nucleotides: TGTGCCAGCAGCTTTCACCGGGGCGGGGAGCTGTTTTTT. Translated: CASSFHRGGELFF.